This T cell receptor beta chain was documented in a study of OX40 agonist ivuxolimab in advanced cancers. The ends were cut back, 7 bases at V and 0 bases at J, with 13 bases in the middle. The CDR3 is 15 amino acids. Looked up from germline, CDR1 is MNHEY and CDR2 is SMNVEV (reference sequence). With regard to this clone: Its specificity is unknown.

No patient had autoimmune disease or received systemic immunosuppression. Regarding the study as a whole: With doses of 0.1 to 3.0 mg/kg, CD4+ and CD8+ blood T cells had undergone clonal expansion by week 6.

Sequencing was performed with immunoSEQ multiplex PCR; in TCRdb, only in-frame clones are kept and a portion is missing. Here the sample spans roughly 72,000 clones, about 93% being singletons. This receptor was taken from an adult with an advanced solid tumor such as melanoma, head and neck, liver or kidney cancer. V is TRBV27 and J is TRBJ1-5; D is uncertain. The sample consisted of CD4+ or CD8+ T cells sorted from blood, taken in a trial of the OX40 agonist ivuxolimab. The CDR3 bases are TGTGCCAGCACCGACACCGGCTATAGCAATCAGCCCCAGCATTTT. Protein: CASTDTGYSNQPQHF.